This TCR beta chain was recorded in a study of regulatory T cells in long-lasting Graves disease. This clonotype was counted only a few times. The time point denotes: newly diagnosed GD, antithyroid drugs for less than 3 months. RNA extracted from PBMCs served as the sequencing template. Researchers made TCR beta libraries by using iRepertoire HTBI primers and running Arm-PCR on CDR3 regions. One entry per CDR3 protein results from TCRdb running MiXCR on the multiplex PCR reads. This sample has some 330,000 distinct CDR3 sequences, with 10% to 15% found just once. The germline CDR1 and CDR2 sequences are PRHDT and FYEKMQ (reference sequence). Trimming removed 11 bases from V and 5 bases from J; junction bases left unmatched: 12. The CDR3 has 14 amino acids. In addition, the sample was reused for a study of T cells in Graves' hyperthyroidism and ophthalmopathy.

This chain joins TRBV13 and TRBJ1-5, with TRBD1 identical over 7 bases. The receptor's source is a woman between 18 and 29 years old with Graves disease. Sample: peripheral blood mononuclear cells (PBMCs), taken at new diagnosis, from a patient treated with antithyroid drugs. In DNA, the CDR3 is TGTGCCTCCAGCATTGGCAGGGGGTATCAGCCCCAGCATTTT. Translated: CASSIGRGYQPQHF.